A single sample is the source of the 5 T cell receptor beta chains below, sequenced in a study of T cell changes during pregnancy in multiple sclerosis. Produced via immunoSEQ multiplex PCR; TCRdb's table is partial and in-frame only. In the table there are 85,000 to 100,000 clones, approximately 92% of which are singletons. The specimen comprised peripheral blood, sampled in the first trimester of pregnancy. The origin of the receptors is a female donor with multiple sclerosis, enrolled in a pregnancy study.

The chain employs TRBV15 and TRBJ2-1; 7 bases are a match to TRBD1. Germline V gene lookup returns CDR1 LNHNV and CDR2 YYDKDF (reference sequence). V shed 0 bases, J shed 7 bases, and the junction held 12 bases outside the gene matches. The CDR3 has 17 residues. CDR3 coding DNA: TGTGCCACCAGCAGAGATTTAACGGGACAGCTGAAAAATGAGCAGTTCTTC. Protein sequence: CATSRDLTGQLKNEQFF.

J is TRBJ2-1 and V is TRBV2, with TRBD2 identical over 15 bases. Germline V gene data show CDR1 as SNHLY and CDR2 as FYNNEI. V gave up 6 bases and J gave up 9 bases; unmatched junction bases: 6. The CDR3 sequence is 15 residues long. The CDR3 DNA is TGTGCCAGCAGGGGACTAGCGGGAGGCAGGAGTGAGCAGTTCTTC. This sequence encodes CASRGLAGGRSEQFF. Filled out from reference TRBV2 and TRBJ2-1, the complete variable domain reads EPEVTQTPSHQVTQMGQEVILRCVPISNHLYFYWYRQILGQKVEFLVSFYNNEISEKSEIFDDQFSVERPDGSNFTLKIRSTKLEDSAMYFCASRGLAGGRSEQFFGPGTRLTVL.

V gene TRBV28 combines with J gene TRBJ1-5; possible D gene TRBD1, 6 bases. Trimming pared 0 bases from V and 4 bases from J, leaving 13 bases between. The CDR3 length is 16 residues. CDR1 MDHEN and CDR2 SYDVKM come from the germline V gene. CDR3 nucleotide sequence: TGTGCCAGCAGTTTATGGGCAGGGGAGGGGAATCAGCCCCAGCATTTT. Translating it yields CASSLWAGEGNQPQHF. The full variable domain, completed using reference TRBV28 and TRBJ1-5, is DVKVTQSSRYLVKRTGEKVFLECVQDMDHENMFWYRQDPGLGLRLIYFSYDVKMKEKGDIPEGYSVSREKKERFSLILESASTNQTSMYLCASSLWAGEGNQPQHFGDGTRLSIL.

This chain connects TRBV28 to TRBJ2-7; possibly TRBD1 for D (6 bases). Germline lookup yields CDR1 MDHEN and CDR2 SYDVKM. V lost 6 bases and J lost 0, with 18 bases in between. The CDR3 sequence is 16 residues long. CDR3 DNA sequence: TGTGCCAGCAGCGCCCTCGGGGACATGGACTCCTACGAGCAGTACTTC. Amino acid sequence: CASSALGDMDSYEQYF. The whole variable domain, filled in from reference TRBV28 and TRBJ2-7, reads DVKVTQSSRYLVKRTGEKVFLECVQDMDHENMFWYRQDPGLGLRLIYFSYDVKMKEKGDIPEGYSVSREKKERFSLILESASTNQTSMYLCASSALGDMDSYEQYFGPGTRLTVT.

This chain's CDR3 is CASSMATYGYTF. As DNA, the CDR3 is TGTGCCAGTAGTATGGCCACCTATGGCTACACCTTC. The chain is built from TRBV19 and TRBJ1-2, with no clear D. Between the trimmed V and J ends, which lost 3 bases and 4 bases, there was a span of 6 bases. The CDR3 contains 12 residues. Germline V gene data show CDR1 as LNHDA and CDR2 as SQIVND (reference sequence).